These 13 T cell receptor beta chains originate from one sample sequenced in a study of T cell responses to AZD1222 COVID-19 vaccine. Sequencing used immunoSEQ multiplex PCR; TCRdb keeps in-frame clones, though not all of them. The sample consists of 100,000 to 120,000 clones, about 90% of them appearing once. This specimen consisted of peripheral blood, obtained 28 days after the second AZD1222 dose. These TCRs come from an adult who received the AZD1222 COVID-19 vaccine.

This clone occurred once. In nucleotides, the CDR3 is TGTGCCAGCAGCTTCCGACAGGGTTTAGGCAACACTGAAGCTTTCTTT. It encodes CASSFRQGLGNTEAFF. This rearrangement joins TRBV7-9 to TRBJ1-1, with 7 nucleotides matching TRBD1. Trimming took 3 bases from V and 2 from J; bases not matched to a gene: 9. CDR3 length: 16 amino acids. From germline, CDR1 is SEHNR and CDR2 FQNEAQ (reference sequence).

The chain is built from TRBV7-9 and TRBJ2-6, with D maybe TRBD2 (6 bases). The germline V and J ends were trimmed by 6 bases and 0 bases, with 15 bases remaining between them. This CDR3 is 17 amino acids long. CDR1 SEHNR and CDR2 FQNEAQ come from the germline V gene (reference sequence). Here the CDR3 DNA reads TGTGCCAGCAGTCGGGGGACGGAATACTCTGGGGCCAACGTCCTGACTTTC. Amino acids: CASSRGTEYSGANVLTF.

The V gene is TRBV5-1, the J gene TRBJ2-3; the D is unclear. The V gene's germline CDR1 is SGHRS and CDR2 YFSETQ. CDR3 size: 12 residues. With 1 base removed from V and 4 bases from J, the gap between germline ends came to 4 bases. Here the CDR3 DNA reads TGCGCCAGCAGCTTGTTGGCAGATACGCAGTATTTT. As protein: CASSLLADTQYF.

This chain uses TRBV5-1 with TRBJ1-1, with D hard to call. The CDR3 consists of 15 residues. The ends were cut back, 4 bases at V and 4 bases at J, with 17 bases in the middle. The germline gives CDR1 SGHRS, CDR2 YFSETQ. The CDR3 here is CASSVMVPGGTEAFF. DNA of the CDR3: TGCGCCAGCAGCGTTATGGTCCCGGGAGGCACTGAAGCTTTCTTT.

V gene TRBV5-1 combines with J gene TRBJ2-5; 9 bases are shared with TRBD1. Germline V gene data show CDR1 as SGHRS and CDR2 as YFSETQ. CDR3 length equals 14 residues. The V gene end was trimmed by 3 bases and the J gene end by 4 bases; junction bases not matched to a gene: 4. CDR3 in amino acids: CASSSWTGAETQYF. CDR3 nucleotides: TGCGCCAGCAGCTCCTGGACAGGGGCAGAGACCCAGTACTTC.

V usage is TRBV30 and J usage is TRBJ2-3; D is uncertain. The CDR3 length is 12 residues. The germline V gene has CDR1 GTSNPN and CDR2 SVGIG (reference sequence). Between the trimmed V and J ends, which lost 0 bases and 4 bases, there was a span of 5 bases. CDR3 in amino acids: CAWSVTADTQYF. DNA for the CDR3: TGTGCCTGGAGTGTAACAGCAGATACGCAGTATTTT.

The V gene is TRBV4-1, the J gene TRBJ2-2; TRBD1 agrees at 10 bases. The V gene's germline CDR1 is MGHRA and CDR2 YSYEKL. The CDR3 is made up of 15 amino acids. The V gene end was trimmed by 7 bases and the J gene end by 4 bases; junction bases not matched to a gene: 6. The CDR3 sequence is CASKRGQGPTGELFF. The CDR3 DNA sequence: TGCGCCAGCAAGCGGGGACAGGGGCCCACCGGGGAGCTGTTTTTT.

The J gene is TRBJ1-5, the V gene TRBV5-4; no definite D call. V was trimmed by 2 bases and J by 3 bases, leaving 12 bases between them. This CDR3 is built from 15 residues. Germline CDR1 SGHNT, CDR2 YYREEE (reference sequence). CDR3 region: CASSFTGSPNQPQHF. DNA for the CDR3: TGTGCCAGCAGCTTTACCGGCAGCCCCAATCAGCCCCAGCATTTT.

This clone showed up just once. V gene TRBV12-3 or TRBV12-4 combines with J gene TRBJ1-2; 10 nucleotides match TRBD1. This CDR3 spans 13 amino acids. V shed 6 bases, J shed 6 bases, and the junction held 4 bases outside the gene matches. The CDR3 here is CASSLGTGDGYTF. CDR3 sequence (DNA): TGTGCCAGCAGCCTCGGGACAGGGGATGGCTACACCTTC.

This rearrangement joins TRBV11-1 to TRBJ2-3; the D is unclear. CDR1 is SGHAT, CDR2 FQDESV, per germline (reference sequence). Trimming left V 0 bases short and J 3 bases short, with 4 bases between. This CDR3 has 13 amino acids. The CDR3 region has the DNA TGTGCCAGCAGCTTAGCGGGAACAGATACGCAGTATTTT. This codes for CASSLAGTDTQYF.

The chain couples TRBV5-1 to TRBJ1-2; 10 bases align to TRBD1. Germline V gene sequence: CDR1 SGHRS, CDR2 YFSETQ. This CDR3 comprises 15 residues. After removal of 4 bases from V and 4 bases from J, the junction contained 7 bases not matched to a gene. CDR3 region: CASSEGQGTIYGYTF. DNA for the CDR3: TGCGCCAGCAGCGAGGGACAGGGGACCATCTATGGCTACACCTTC.

This chain uses TRBV7-8 with TRBJ2-7, with a weak D call TRBD2 (5 bases). The CDR3 is 13 amino acids. Germline CDR1 SGHVS, CDR2 FQNEAQ. The ends were cut back, 4 bases at V and 3 bases at J, with 10 bases in the middle. The CDR3 is CASSSTTDYEQYF. DNA of the CDR3: TGTGCCAGCAGCTCGACTACGGACTACGAGCAGTACTTC.

This rearrangement joins TRBV27 to TRBJ2-7; maybe TRBD1 (5 bases). This CDR3 has 17 amino acids. V lost 0 bases, J lost 0 bases, and 15 bases lay in between. Germline V gene sequence: CDR1 MNHEY, CDR2 SMNVEV (reference sequence). The CDR3 here is CASSLSRLQGFSYEQYF. The CDR3 region has the DNA TGTGCCAGCAGTTTATCTCGGTTGCAGGGATTCTCCTACGAGCAGTACTTC.